The table lists the clone carrying this T cell receptor beta chain with a count of one. Its antigen is currently unknown. Primers: 60 Vbeta forward and 13 Jbeta reverse. Method: immunoSEQ multiplex PCR; TCRdb's copy keeps in-frame clones and lacks some. The sample holds roughly 150,000 clones, 80% seen once. This record comes from a study of cytomegalovirus exposure and HLA in healthy donors. Looking at the study overall: A data release that came early held 75 million to 85 million unique TCRs from HLA-typed donors. The study's findings and limits: Looking again later, the authors saw that most CMV-associated TCR beta chains seemed HLA-restricted.

Sequencing was done on a sample of PBMCs. This clonotype was sampled from a man aged 30 to 45 in good health and CMV-seronegative.

CDR3 bases: TGCGCCAGCAGCCAAAAGCAGGGGCAGGGACCCACCGGGGAGCTGTTTTTT. Its translation: CASSQKQGQGPTGELFF. The J gene is TRBJ2-2, the V gene TRBV4-3; D may be TRBD1 (6 bases). V gave up 2 bases and J gave up 4 bases, with 17 bases separating them. Germline V gives CDR1 LGHNA, CDR2 YSLEER. The CDR3 covers 17 residues.